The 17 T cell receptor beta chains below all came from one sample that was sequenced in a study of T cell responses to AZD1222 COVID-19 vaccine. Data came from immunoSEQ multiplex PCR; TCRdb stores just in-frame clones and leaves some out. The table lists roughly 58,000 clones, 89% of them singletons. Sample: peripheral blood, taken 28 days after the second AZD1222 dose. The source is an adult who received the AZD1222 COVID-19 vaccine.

DNA of the CDR3: TGCAGTGCTAGTGGGCAGTCCGGGTTGTCCCAGCATTTT. This encodes CSASGQSGLSQHF. The J gene is TRBJ1-5, the V gene TRBV20-1, with D unresolved. Deletions cut 3 bases from V and 11 bases from J, with 17 bases between. CDR3 size: 13 residues. Germline CDR1 DFQATT, CDR2 SNEGSKA (reference sequence).

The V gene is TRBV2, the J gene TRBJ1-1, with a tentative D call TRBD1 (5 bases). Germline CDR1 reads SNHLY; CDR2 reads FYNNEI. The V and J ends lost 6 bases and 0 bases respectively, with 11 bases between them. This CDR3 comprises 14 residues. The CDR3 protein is CASRGLTVNTEAFF. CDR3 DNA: TGTGCCAGCAGGGGACTGACAGTGAACACTGAAGCTTTCTTT.

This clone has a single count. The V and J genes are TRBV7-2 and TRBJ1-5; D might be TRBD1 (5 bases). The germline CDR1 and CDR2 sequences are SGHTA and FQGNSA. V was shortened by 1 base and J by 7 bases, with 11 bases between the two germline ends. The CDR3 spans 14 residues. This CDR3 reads CASSLGQGIQPQHF. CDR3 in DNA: TGTGCCAGCAGCTTAGGCCAGGGAATACAGCCCCAGCATTTT.

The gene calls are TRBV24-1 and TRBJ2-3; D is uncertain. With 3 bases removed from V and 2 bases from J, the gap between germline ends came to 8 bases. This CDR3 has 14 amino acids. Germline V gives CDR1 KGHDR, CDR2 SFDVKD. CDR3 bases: TGTGCCACCAGTGATCGATGGATCACAGATACGCAGTATTTT. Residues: CATSDRWITDTQYF.

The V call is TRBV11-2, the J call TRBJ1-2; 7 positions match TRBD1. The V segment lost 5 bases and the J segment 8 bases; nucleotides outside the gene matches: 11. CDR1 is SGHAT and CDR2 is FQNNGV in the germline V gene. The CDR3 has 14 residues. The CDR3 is CASSPPGGRGGYTF. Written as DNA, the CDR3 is TGTGCCAGCAGCCCTCCAGGGGGAAGGGGCGGCTACACCTTC.

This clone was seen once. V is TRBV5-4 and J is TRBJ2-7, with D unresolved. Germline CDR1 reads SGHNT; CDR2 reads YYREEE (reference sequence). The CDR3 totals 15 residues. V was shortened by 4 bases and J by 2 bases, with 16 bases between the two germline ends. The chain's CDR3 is CASSVVGRQTYEQYF. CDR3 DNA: TGTGCCAGCAGCGTAGTAGGACGGCAAACCTACGAGCAGTACTTC.

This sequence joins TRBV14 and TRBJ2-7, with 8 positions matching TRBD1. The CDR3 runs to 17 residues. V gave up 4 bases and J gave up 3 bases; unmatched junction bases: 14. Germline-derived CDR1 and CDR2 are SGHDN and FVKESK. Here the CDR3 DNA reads TGTGCCAGCAGCCCACCTGCCCTGGGACAGGACTTCTACGAGCAGTACTTC. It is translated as CASSPPALGQDFYEQYF. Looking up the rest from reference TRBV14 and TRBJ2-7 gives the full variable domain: EAGVTQFPSHSVIEKGQTVTLRCDPISGHDNLYWYRRVMGKEIKFLLHFVKESKQDESGMPNNRFLAERTGGTYSTLKVQPAELEDSGVYFCASSPPALGQDFYEQYFGPGTRLTVT.

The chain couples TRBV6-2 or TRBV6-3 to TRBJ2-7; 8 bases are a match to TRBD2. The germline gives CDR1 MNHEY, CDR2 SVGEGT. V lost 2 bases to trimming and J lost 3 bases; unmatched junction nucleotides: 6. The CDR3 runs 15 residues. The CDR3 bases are TGTGCCAGCAGTTACGGGCGGCTAGCGGGCTACGAGCAGTACTTC. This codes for CASSYGRLAGYEQYF.

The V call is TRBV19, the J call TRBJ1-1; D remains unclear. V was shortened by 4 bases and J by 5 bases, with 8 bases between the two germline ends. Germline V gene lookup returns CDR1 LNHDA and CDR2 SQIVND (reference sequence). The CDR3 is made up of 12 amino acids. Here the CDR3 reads CASSTGSTEAFF. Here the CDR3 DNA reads TGTGCCAGTAGTACGGGGAGTACTGAAGCTTTCTTT.

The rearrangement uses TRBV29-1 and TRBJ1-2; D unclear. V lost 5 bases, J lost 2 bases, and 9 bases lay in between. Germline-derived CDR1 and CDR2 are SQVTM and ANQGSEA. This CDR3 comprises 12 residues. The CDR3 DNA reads TGCAGCGTTACCAGCGACAACTATGGCTACACCTTC. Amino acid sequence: CSVTSDNYGYTF.

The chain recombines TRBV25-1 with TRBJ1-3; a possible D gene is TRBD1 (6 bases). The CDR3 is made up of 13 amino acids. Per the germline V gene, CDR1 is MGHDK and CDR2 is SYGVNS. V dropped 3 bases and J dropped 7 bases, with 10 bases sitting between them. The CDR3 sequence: CASSDVGGNTIYF. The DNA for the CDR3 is TGTGCCAGCAGTGACGTAGGGGGGAACACCATATATTTT.

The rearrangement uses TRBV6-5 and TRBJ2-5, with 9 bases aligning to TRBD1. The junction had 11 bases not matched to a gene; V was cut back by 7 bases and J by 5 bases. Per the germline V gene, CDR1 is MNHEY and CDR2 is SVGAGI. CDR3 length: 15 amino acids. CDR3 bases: TGTGCCAGCAAGCAGGGGGACAGGGTTGGGGAGACCCAGTACTTC. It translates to CASKQGDRVGETQYF.

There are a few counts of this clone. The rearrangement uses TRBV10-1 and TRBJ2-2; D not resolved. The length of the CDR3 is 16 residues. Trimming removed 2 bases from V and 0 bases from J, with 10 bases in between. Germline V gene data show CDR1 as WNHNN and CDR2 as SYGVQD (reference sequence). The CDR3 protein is CASSETLTANTGELFF. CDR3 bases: TGCGCCAGCAGTGAGACCCTGACCGCGAACACCGGGGAGCTGTTTTTT.

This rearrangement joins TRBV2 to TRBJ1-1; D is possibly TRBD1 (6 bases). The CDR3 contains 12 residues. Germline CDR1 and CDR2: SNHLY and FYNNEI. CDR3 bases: TGTGAGACCAACAGGGAGAACACTGAAGCTTTCTTT. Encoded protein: CETNRENTEAFF.

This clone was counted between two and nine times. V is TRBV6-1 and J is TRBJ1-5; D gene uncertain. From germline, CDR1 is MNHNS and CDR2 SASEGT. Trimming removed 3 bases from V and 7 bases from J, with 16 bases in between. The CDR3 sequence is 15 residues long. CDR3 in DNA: TGTGCCAGCAGTGAGTTTCAGGAGAATCGCCAGCCCCAGCATTTT. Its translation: CASSEFQENRQPQHF.

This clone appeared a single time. CDR3 sequence: CASSFDLSNEQFF. As DNA, the CDR3 is TGTGCCAGCAGTTTCGACCTCTCAAATGAGCAGTTCTTC. The chain joins TRBV28 to TRBJ2-1; no clear D gene. V dropped 3 bases and J dropped 7 bases, with 10 bases sitting between them. There are 13 residues in the CDR3. CDR1 and CDR2 (germline): MDHEN, SYDVKM.

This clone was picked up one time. The CDR3 loop is CASSPRRGASEAFF. The CDR3 bases are TGTGCCAGCAGTCCCCGTCGGGGGGCATCTGAAGCTTTCTTT. The chain carries TRBV2 and TRBJ1-1; a possible D gene is TRBD1 (6 bases). V was clipped by 5 bases and J by 6 bases, with 16 bases between them. Germline CDR1 reads SNHLY; CDR2 reads FYNNEI. The CDR3 sequence is 14 residues long.